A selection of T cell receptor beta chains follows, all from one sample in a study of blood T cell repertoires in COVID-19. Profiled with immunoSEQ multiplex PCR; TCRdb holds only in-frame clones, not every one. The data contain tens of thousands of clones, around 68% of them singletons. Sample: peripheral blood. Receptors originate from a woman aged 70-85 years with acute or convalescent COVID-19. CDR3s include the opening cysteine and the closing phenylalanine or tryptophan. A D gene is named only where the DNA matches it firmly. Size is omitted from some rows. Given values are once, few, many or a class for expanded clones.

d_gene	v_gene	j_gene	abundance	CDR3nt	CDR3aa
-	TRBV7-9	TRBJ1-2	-	TGTGCCAGCAGCTTAGGGGGGCGGCTAAAGTATGGCTACACCTTC	CASSLGGRLKYGYTF
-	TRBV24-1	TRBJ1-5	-	TGTGCCACCAGTGATGGTAGCGACTATCAGCCCCAGCATTTT	CATSDGSDYQPQHF
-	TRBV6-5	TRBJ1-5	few	TGTGCCAGCAGCATTCAGGGTAACAGCAATCAGCCCCAGCATTTT	CASSIQGNSNQPQHF
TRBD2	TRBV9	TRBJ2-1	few	TGTGCCAGCAGCGTGGGACTAGCGGGGCAATTCTACAATGAGCAGTTCTTC	CASSVGLAGQFYNEQFF
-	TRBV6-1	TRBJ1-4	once	TGTGCCAGCAGTGATACAGTCTCAAAACTGTTTTTT	CASSDTVSKLFF
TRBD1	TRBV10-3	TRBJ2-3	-	TGTGCCATCAGTGGAAGGACAGGGGGGATCACAGATACGCAGTATTTT	CAISGRTGGITDTQYF
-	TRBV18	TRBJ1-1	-	TGTGCCAGCTCCCCCCAAGGGGGAGAGGGTGAAGCTTTCTTT	CASSPQGGEGEAFF
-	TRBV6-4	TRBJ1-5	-	TGTGCCAAACCATCCGGGGAGGTCAATCAGCCCCAGCATTTT	CAKPSGEVNQPQHF
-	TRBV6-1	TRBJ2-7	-	TGTGCCAGCAGTGAAGCGCCTACTGGCGGGCAGTACTTC	CASSEAPTGGQYF
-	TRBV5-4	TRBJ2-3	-	TGTGCCAGCAGCCCTGAGGGGGGGGGCACAGATACGCAGTATTTT	CASSPEGGGTDTQYF
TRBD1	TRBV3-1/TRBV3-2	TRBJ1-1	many	TGTGCCAGCAGCCAGACAGGGCCGAGCACTGAAGCTTTCTTT	CASSQTGPSTEAFF
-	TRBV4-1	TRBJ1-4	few	TGCGCCAGCAGCCCGCCTCTGGGCCCGTACCTGATTTTT	CASSPPLGPYLIF
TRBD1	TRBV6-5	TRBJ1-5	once	TGTGCCAGCGGCACACAGACAGGGGATATTCAGCCCCAGCATTTT	CASGTQTGDIQPQHF
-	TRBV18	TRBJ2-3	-	TGTGCCAGCTCACCCGGGACTGCCGCGACGGCAGATACGCAGTATTTT	CASSPGTAATADTQYF
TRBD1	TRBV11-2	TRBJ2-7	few	TGTGCCAGCAGCTTAGGGACAGGGGCCAACGAGCAGTACTTC	CASSLGTGANEQYF
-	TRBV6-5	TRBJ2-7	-	TGTGCCAGCAGCGTGACAGGTTACGAGCAGTACTTC	CASSVTGYEQYF
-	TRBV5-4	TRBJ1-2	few	TGTGCCAGCAGCTTGGTGGGGGCGTATGGCTACACCTTC	CASSLVGAYGYTF
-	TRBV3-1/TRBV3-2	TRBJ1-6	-	TGTGCCAGCAGCCCTACTAGTAAATCACCCCTCCACTTT	CASSPTSKSPLHF
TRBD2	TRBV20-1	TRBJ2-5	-	TGCAGTGCTAGTGTTAGCGGGAGGGGGGAGACCCAGTACTTC	CSASVSGRGETQYF
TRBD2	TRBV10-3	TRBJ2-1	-	TGTGCCATCAGTGAGTCCCAGACTAGCGGACTCAATGAGCAGTTCTTC	CAISESQTSGLNEQFF
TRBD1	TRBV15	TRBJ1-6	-	TGTGCCACCAGCTGGGACAGGGACGCTTCACCCCTCCACTTT	CATSWDRDASPLHF
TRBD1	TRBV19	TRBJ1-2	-	TGTGCCAGTAGCCCCTTCGACGGACAGGGCTATGGCTACACCTTC	CASSPFDGQGYGYTF
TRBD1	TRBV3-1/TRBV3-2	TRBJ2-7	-	TGTGCCAGCAGCCATAGGGACAGGGCCCCAGGCGAGCAGTACTTC	CASSHRDRAPGEQYF
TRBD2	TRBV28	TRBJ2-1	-	TGTGCCAGCAGTTTTGTGGCTAGCGGGAGAGGCCAGGTGCAGTTCTTC	CASSFVASGRGQVQFF
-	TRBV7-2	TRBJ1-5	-	TGTGCCAGCAGCTTACAGCCGGGGGATCAGCCCCAGCATTTT	CASSLQPGDQPQHF
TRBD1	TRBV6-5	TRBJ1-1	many	TGTGCCAGCAGTCGTGACGGCTCCCCCAGGGGGGAAGCTTTCTTT	CASSRDGSPRGEAFF
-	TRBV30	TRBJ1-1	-	TGTGCCTGGAGTGTACCGGGGGGAGACACTGAAGCTTTCTTT	CAWSVPGGDTEAFF
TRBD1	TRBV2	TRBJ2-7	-	TGTGCCAGCAGTAGAAGACAGGGAGTCGACGAGCAGTACTTC	CASSRRQGVDEQYF
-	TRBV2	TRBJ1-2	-	TGTGCCAGCAGTGAAGGACAAGGGGATGGCTACACCTTC	CASSEGQGDGYTF
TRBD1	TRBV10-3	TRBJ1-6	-	TGTGCCATCGGGGAACGACAGGGGGCCAATAATTCACCCCTCCACTTT	CAIGERQGANNSPLHF
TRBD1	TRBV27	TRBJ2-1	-	TGTGCCAGCAGTTATGGGACAGGGCTCCCCTACAATGAGCAGTTCTTC	CASSYGTGLPYNEQFF
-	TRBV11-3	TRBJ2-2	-	TGTGCCAGCATGCTAAGTTTGGAAGGGGCCGGGGAGCTGTTTTTT	CASMLSLEGAGELFF
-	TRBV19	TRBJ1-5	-	TGTGCCAGTAGAACTGACAGGAATCAGCCCCAGCATTTT	CASRTDRNQPQHF